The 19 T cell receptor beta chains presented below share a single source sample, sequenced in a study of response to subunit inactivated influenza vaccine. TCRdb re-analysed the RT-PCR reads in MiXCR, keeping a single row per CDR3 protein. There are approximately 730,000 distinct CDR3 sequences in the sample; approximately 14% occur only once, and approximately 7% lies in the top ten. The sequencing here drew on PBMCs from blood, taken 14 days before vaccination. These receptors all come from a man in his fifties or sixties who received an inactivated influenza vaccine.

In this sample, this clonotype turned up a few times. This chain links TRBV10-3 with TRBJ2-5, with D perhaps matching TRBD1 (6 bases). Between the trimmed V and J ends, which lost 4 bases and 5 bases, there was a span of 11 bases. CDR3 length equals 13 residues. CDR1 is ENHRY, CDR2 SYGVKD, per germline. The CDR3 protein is CAISVRGTETQYF. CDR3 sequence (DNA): TGTGCCATCAGTGTAAGGGGGACGGAGACCCAGTACTTC.

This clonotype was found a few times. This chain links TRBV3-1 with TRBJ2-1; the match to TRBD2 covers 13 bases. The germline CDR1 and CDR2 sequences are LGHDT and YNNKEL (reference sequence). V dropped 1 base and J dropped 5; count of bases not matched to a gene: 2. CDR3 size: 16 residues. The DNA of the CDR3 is TGTGCCAGCAGCCAAGCCGGGACTAGCGGGAACAATGAGCAGTTCTTC. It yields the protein CASSQAGTSGNNEQFF.

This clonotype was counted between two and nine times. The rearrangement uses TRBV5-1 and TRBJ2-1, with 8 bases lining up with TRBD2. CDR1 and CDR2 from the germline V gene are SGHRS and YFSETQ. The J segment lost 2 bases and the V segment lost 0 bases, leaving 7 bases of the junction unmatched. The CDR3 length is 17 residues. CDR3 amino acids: CASSLVAGPGTYNEQFF. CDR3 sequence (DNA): TGCGCCAGCAGCTTGGTAGCGGGACCTGGCACCTACAATGAGCAGTTCTTC.

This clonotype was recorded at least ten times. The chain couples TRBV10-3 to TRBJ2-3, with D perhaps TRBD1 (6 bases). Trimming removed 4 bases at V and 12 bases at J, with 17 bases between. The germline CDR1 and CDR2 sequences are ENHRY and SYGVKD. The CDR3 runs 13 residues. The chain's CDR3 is CAISADSSSAQYF. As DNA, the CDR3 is TGTGCCATCAGTGCGGACAGTTCCTCTGCCCAGTATTTT.

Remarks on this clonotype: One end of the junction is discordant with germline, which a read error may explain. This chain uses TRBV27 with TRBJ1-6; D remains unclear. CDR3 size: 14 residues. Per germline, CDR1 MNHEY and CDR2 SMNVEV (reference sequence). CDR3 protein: CARSLRVYNSPLHF. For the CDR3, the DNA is TGTGCCCGCAGTTTAAGGGTTTATAATTCACCCCTCCACTTT.

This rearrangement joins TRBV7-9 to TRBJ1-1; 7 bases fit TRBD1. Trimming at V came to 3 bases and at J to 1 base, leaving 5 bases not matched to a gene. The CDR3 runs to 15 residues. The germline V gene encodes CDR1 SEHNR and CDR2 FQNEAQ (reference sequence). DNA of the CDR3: TGTGCCAGCAGCTTCCCCCGGGACAGGAACACTGAAGCTTTCTTT. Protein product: CASSFPRDRNTEAFF.

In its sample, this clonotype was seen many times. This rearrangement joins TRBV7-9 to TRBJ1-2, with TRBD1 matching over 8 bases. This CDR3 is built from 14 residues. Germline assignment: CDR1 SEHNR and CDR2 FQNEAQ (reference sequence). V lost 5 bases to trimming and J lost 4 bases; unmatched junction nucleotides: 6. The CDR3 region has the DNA TGTGCCAGCAGCCCTATCGGACAGGGCTATGGCTACACCTTC. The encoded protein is CASSPIGQGYGYTF.

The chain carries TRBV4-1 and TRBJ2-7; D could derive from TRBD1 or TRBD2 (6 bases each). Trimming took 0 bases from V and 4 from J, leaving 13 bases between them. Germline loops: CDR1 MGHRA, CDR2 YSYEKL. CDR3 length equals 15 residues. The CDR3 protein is CASSQERWGAYEQYF. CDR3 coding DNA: TGCGCCAGCAGCCAAGAGAGGTGGGGGGCTTACGAGCAGTACTTC.

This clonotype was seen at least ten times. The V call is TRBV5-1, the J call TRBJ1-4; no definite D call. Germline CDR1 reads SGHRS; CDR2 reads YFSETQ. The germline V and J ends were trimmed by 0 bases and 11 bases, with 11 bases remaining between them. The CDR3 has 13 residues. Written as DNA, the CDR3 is TGCGCCAGCAGCTTGGAAGCAGGCCGTAAACTGTTTTTT. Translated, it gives CASSLEAGRKLFF.

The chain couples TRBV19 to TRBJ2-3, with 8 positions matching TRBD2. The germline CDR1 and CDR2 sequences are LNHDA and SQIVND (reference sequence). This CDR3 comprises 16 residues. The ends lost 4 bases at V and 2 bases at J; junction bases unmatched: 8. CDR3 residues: CASSKRTSPSTDTQYF. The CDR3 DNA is TGTGCCAGTAGTAAAAGGACTAGCCCTTCCACAGATACGCAGTATTTT. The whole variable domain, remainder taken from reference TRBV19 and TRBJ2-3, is DGGITQSPKYLFRKEGQNVTLSCEQNLNHDAMYWYRQDPGQGLRLIYYSQIVNDFQKGDIAEGYSVSREKKESFPLTVTSAQKNPTAFYLCASSKRTSPSTDTQYFGPGTRLTVL.

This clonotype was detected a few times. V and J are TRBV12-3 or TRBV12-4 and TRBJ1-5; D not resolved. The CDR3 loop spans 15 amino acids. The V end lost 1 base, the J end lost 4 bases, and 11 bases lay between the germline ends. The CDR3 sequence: CASSLGVGGNQPQHF. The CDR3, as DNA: TGTGCCAGCAGTTTAGGGGTTGGCGGAAATCAGCCCCAGCATTTT.

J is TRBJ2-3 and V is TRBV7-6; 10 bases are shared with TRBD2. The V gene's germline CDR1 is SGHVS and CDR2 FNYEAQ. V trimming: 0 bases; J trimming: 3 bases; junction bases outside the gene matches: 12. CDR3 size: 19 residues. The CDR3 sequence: CASSLARLAGDIGTDTQYF. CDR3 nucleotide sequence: TGTGCCAGCAGCTTAGCGCGGCTAGCGGGAGATATTGGGACAGATACGCAGTATTTT.

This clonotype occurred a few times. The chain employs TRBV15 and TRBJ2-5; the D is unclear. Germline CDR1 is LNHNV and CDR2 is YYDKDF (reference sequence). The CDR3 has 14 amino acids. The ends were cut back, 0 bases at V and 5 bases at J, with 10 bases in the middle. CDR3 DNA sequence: TGTGCCACCAGCAGAGATGGCGCCCAGGAGACCCAGTACTTC. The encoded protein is CATSRDGAQETQYF.

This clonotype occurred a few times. The CDR3 nucleotides read TGCAGCGTAAGAACGGCCGCTTTAGAGACCCAGTACTTC. Protein: CSVRTAALETQYF. The rearrangement links TRBV29-1 to TRBJ2-5, with D hard to call. There are 13 residues in the CDR3. In germline, CDR1 is SQVTM, CDR2 ANQGSEA. V was shortened by 6 bases and J by 4 bases, with 15 bases between the two germline ends.

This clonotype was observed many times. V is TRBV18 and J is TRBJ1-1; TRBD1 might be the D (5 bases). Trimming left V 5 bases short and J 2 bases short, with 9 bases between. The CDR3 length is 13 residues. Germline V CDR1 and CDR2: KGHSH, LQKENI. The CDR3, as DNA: TGTGCCAGCTCAGGGGCGAAAAACACTGAAGCTTTCTTT. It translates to CASSGAKNTEAFF.

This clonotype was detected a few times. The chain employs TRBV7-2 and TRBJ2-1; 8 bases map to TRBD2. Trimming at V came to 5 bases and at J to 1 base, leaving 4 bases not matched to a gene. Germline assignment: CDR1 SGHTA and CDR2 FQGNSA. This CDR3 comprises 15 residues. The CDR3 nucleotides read TGTGCCAGCAGCCGAGCGGGAGAATCCTACAATGAGCAGTTCTTC. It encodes CASSRAGESYNEQFF.

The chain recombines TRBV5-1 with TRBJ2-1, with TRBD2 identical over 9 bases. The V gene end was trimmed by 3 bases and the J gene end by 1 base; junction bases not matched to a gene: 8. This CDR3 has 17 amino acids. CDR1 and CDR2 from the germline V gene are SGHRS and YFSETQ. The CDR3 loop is CASSSTGTSRSYNEQFF. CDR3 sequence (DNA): TGCGCCAGCAGCTCAACCGGGACTAGCAGATCCTACAATGAGCAGTTCTTC.

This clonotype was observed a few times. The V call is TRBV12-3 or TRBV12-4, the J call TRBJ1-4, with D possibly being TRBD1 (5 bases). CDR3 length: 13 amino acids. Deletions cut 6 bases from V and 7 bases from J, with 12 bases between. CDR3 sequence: CASSTQGTEKLFF. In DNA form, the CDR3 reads TGTGCCAGCAGCACTCAGGGAACTGAAAAACTGTTTTTT.

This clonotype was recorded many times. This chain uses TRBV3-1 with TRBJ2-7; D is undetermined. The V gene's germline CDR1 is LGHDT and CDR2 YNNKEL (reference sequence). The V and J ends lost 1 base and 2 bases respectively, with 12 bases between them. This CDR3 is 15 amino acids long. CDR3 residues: CASSQGISSAYEQYF. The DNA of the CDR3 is TGTGCCAGCAGCCAAGGGATCAGTTCTGCCTACGAGCAGTACTTC.